The 12 T cell receptor beta chains presented below share a single source sample, sequenced in a study of vaccination and CD4 T cells after COVID-19. Treatment here: approximately 9-day PBMC culture with coronavirus spike peptide pools or control peptides (ViraFEST assay). What these receptors recognize is not known. Cultured CD4+ T cell DNA was sequenced using the Oncomine TCR Beta short-read assay. One entry per CDR3 protein results from TCRdb running MiXCR on the PCR reads. The repertoire consists of roughly 17,000 distinct CDR3 sequences, with 38% occurring once and the leading ten covering over 10%. The sample was CD4+ T cells from blood, cultured in vitro. These receptors all come from a human donor who had recovered from COVID-19.

The V call is TRBV2, the J call TRBJ2-3; 7 positions agree with TRBD1. CDR3 length equals 15 residues. CDR1 SNHLY and CDR2 FYNNEI come from the germline V gene. The trim removed 4 bases at V and 6 bases at J, leaving 10 bases unmatched. The CDR3 coding sequence is TGTGCCAGCAGTGTACAGGGGAGAGGGTTCGATACGCAGTATTTT. It translates to CASSVQGRGFDTQYF.

This clonotype has more than one count but fewer than ten. This chain joins TRBV19 and TRBJ1-6; maybe TRBD1 (6 bases). The germline CDR1 and CDR2 sequences are LNHDA and SQIVND (reference sequence). Trimming removed 5 bases at V and 3 bases at J, with 8 bases between. CDR3 length: 14 residues. CDR3 loop: CASSGGHYNSPLHF. In DNA form, the CDR3 reads TGTGCCAGTAGTGGGGGACACTATAATTCACCCCTCCACTTT.

A few counts support this clonotype. The chain is built from TRBV24-1 and TRBJ2-2; D tentatively fits TRBD1 or TRBD2 (5 bases each). Deletions cut 2 bases from V and 4 bases from J, with 16 bases between. This CDR3 is built from 17 residues. Germline-derived CDR1 and CDR2 are KGHDR and SFDVKD. The CDR3 DNA sequence: TGTGCCACCAGTGATTGGGGGTCTAGGGTATCCACCGGGGAGCTGTTTTTT. It codes for CATSDWGSRVSTGELFF.

The sample holds a few counts of this clonotype. The rearrangement uses TRBV29-1 and TRBJ1-1; D may be TRBD1 (5 bases). CDR1 is SQVTM and CDR2 is ANQGSEA in the germline V gene. The V end lost 7 bases, the J end lost 0 bases, and 9 bases lay between the germline ends. The CDR3 runs 12 residues. CDR3 amino acids: CSGRGLNTEAFF. Written as DNA, the CDR3 is TGCAGCGGTCGGGGCCTGAACACTGAAGCTTTCTTT.

This clonotype was found once. The CDR3 protein is CASSLDKDRDTQYF. The CDR3 bases are TGCGCCAGCAGCTTGGATAAGGATAGAGATACGCAGTATTTT. The rearrangement links TRBV5-1 to TRBJ2-3, with no clear D. V was trimmed by 0 bases and J by 5 bases, leaving 10 bases between them. CDR3 length: 14 amino acids. CDR1 and CDR2 from the germline V gene are SGHRS and YFSETQ.

This chain uses TRBV28 with TRBJ2-7; either TRBD1 or TRBD2 may fit D (5 bases each). The CDR3 runs to 11 residues. V gave up 6 bases and J gave up 6 bases, with 9 bases separating them. CDR1 and CDR2 (germline): MDHEN, SYDVKM. CDR3 sequence (DNA): TGTGCCAGCAGGGCAGGGACCGAGCAGTACTTC. Translation: CASRAGTEQYF.

J is TRBJ2-7 and V is TRBV24-1, with D perhaps TRBD1 (6 bases). Trimming took 2 bases from V and 5 from J, leaving 12 bases between them. The CDR3 has 14 amino acids. CDR1 and CDR2 from the germline V gene are KGHDR and SFDVKD. CDR3 sequence: CATSDSQGSNEQYF. In DNA form, the CDR3 reads TGTGCCACCAGTGATTCGCAGGGGTCCAACGAGCAGTACTTC.

This clonotype came up a few times. This chain connects TRBV7-2 to TRBJ1-5, with a weak D call TRBD1 (6 bases). In germline, CDR1 is SGHTA, CDR2 FQGNSA. The CDR3 loop spans 15 amino acids. V lost 3 bases and J 7 bases, leaving 16 bases between the germline ends. Here the CDR3 reads CASSFGTRGEQPQHF. CDR3 bases: TGTGCCAGCAGCTTTGGGACAAGGGGGGAGCAGCCCCAGCATTTT.

V gene TRBV5-4 combines with J gene TRBJ2-3, with 7 bases that match TRBD2. This CDR3 region has 14 residues. In germline, CDR1 is SGHNT, CDR2 YYREEE (reference sequence). V lost 2 bases to trimming and J lost 6 bases; unmatched junction nucleotides: 6. CDR3 in amino acids: CASSLNGRYDTQYF. The CDR3 coding sequence is TGTGCCAGCAGCTTAAACGGGAGGTATGATACGCAGTATTTT.

This clonotype showed up just a few times. The chain has TRBV29-1 and TRBJ1-2; perhaps TRBD1 as D (5 bases). The CDR3 length is 12 residues. V gave up 3 bases and J gave up 4 bases, with 9 bases separating them. Germline values: CDR1 SQVTM, CDR2 ANQGSEA. CDR3 sequence reads: CSVDRGSYGYTF. CDR3 nucleotide sequence: TGCAGCGTTGACCGGGGCAGCTATGGCTACACCTTC.

This clonotype was observed a few times. The chain joins TRBV11-2 to TRBJ2-5; no reliable D call. The germline V gene encodes CDR1 SGHAT and CDR2 FQNNGV. CDR3 size: 15 residues. V lost 4 bases to trimming and J lost 1 base, with 13 bases between them. CDR3 coding DNA: TGTGCCAGCAGCTCCGGCATGTGGAGCCAAGAGACCCAGTACTTC. It encodes CASSSGMWSQETQYF.

DNA of the CDR3: TGTGCCAGCAGCGTAGCGGGCGCAAACCGGGAGACCCAGTACTTC. As protein: CASSVAGANRETQYF. The rearrangement uses TRBV9 and TRBJ2-5; D is unresolved. This CDR3 contains 15 residues. Germline V gene sequence: CDR1 SGDLS, CDR2 YYNGEE. V was pared by 0 bases and J by 5 bases, with 14 bases between. Full variable domain (outside the CDR3, taken from reference TRBV9 and TRBJ2-5): DSGVTQTPKHLITATGQRVTLRCSPRSGDLSVYWYQQSLDQGLQFLIQYYNGEERAKGNILERFSAQQFPDLHSELNLSSLELGDSALYFCASSVAGANRETQYFGPGTRLLVL.